This TCR beta chain was documented in a study of cytomegalovirus exposure and HLA in healthy donors. PCR primers comprised 60 Vbeta and 13 Jbeta primers. Profiling relied on immunoSEQ multiplex PCR, and the TCRdb table lists in-frame clones only, not all of them. The repertoire has about 80,000 clones, roughly four fifths of them found once; the top ten carry roughly 13%. Note on this clone: Its target is not known.

General study findings and limits: Later on, a genetic analysis was performed. It linked a missense variant in DCLRE1C with V- and J-gene trimming of TCR beta. Later, an analysis showed that TCR beta chains associated with HLA were more clonally expanded than others that were equally common.

The V and J ends lost 4 bases and 6 bases, in that order; junction bases with no gene match: 12. The CDR3 is made up of 16 amino acids. The germline V gene encodes CDR1 SGHDN and CDR2 FVKESK. Source material: PBMCs. The gene calls are TRBV14 and TRBJ1-1; TRBD1 aligns across 9 bases. The receptor was isolated from a human donor in good health. CDR3 in amino acids: CASSLSWTGVEAEAFF. Here the CDR3 DNA reads TGTGCCAGCAGCCTTTCATGGACAGGGGTAGAAGCTGAAGCTTTCTTT.